Each of the 26 T cell receptor beta chains below was sequenced from the same sample in a study of blood T cell repertoires in COVID-19. Generated by immunoSEQ multiplex PCR, the TCRdb table keeps only in-frame clones and is missing some. Of about 130,000 clones listed, roughly 90% were seen once; the top ten hold more than 2%. The source material was peripheral blood. The origin of the receptors is a man aged 70 or older with active COVID-19.

The chain is built from TRBV5-1 and TRBJ2-1, with TRBD2 as a possible D gene (5 bases). The CDR3 is 14 amino acids. Per the germline V gene, CDR1 is SGHRS and CDR2 is YFSETQ. The V gene lost 4 bases and the J gene lost 7 bases, with 15 bases spanning the gap. The CDR3 DNA is TGCGCCAGCAGCCCGACGAGGGTAATGAATGAGCAGTTCTTC. Its translation: CASSPTRVMNEQFF. The whole variable domain, filled in from reference TRBV5-1 and TRBJ2-1, reads KAGVTQTPRYLIKTRGQQVTLSCSPISGHRSVSWYQQTPGQGLQFLFEYFSETQRNKGNFPGRFSGRQFSNSRSEMNVSTLELGDSALYLCASSPTRVMNEQFFGPGTRLTVL.

The chain links TRBV15 to TRBJ2-3; 9 bases map to TRBD2. The CDR3 runs to 17 residues. V was clipped by 2 bases and J by 1 base; unmatched bases: 7. CDR1 LNHNV and CDR2 YYDKDF come from the germline V gene (reference sequence). CDR3 loop: CATSRSVVAGGTDTQYF. The CDR3 coding sequence is TGTGCCACCAGCAGATCCGTAGTAGCGGGGGGCACAGATACGCAGTATTTT.

The chain links TRBV4-2 to TRBJ2-5; TRBD2 is a possible D gene (5 bases). The germline V gene has CDR1 LGHNA and CDR2 YNFKEQ. V lost 1 base to trimming and J lost 3 bases, with 6 bases between them. The CDR3 runs 13 residues. The CDR3 DNA follows: TGTGCCAGCAGCCAAGGACTAAAAGAGACCCAGTACTTC. It translates to CASSQGLKETQYF.

The rearrangement links TRBV18 to TRBJ2-7, with D uncertain. Germline values: CDR1 KGHSH, CDR2 LQKENI. V lost 4 bases, J lost 1 base, and 8 bases lay in between. The CDR3 runs to 13 residues. This CDR3 is CASSLSRSYEQYF. The DNA of the CDR3 is TGTGCCAGCTCACTCTCTAGATCCTACGAGCAGTACTTC.

The CDR3 loop reads CASTGGSSTDTQYF. The CDR3 DNA follows: TGTGCCAGCACCGGGGGATCTAGCACAGATACGCAGTATTTT. The chain links TRBV6-5 to TRBJ2-3; D perhaps matches TRBD2 (6 bases). Germline V lookup: CDR1 MNHEY, CDR2 SVGAGI. Trimming took off 7 bases at V and 0 bases at J, with 11 bases between the two ends. The CDR3 totals 14 residues.

The CDR3 here is CASSLRSGGPYEQYF. CDR3 in DNA: TGTGCCAGCAGTTTAAGGAGCGGGGGACCCTACGAGCAGTACTTC. V usage is TRBV28 and J usage is TRBJ2-7, with 8 bases that match TRBD2. The CDR3 covers 15 residues. Germline lookup yields CDR1 MDHEN and CDR2 SYDVKM. Trimming at V came to 2 bases and at J to 2 bases, leaving 5 bases not matched to a gene.

The gene calls are TRBV10-3 and TRBJ2-7; maybe TRBD1 (6 bases). This CDR3 spans 14 amino acids. The ends were cut back, 6 bases at V and 4 bases at J, with 16 bases in the middle. Germline CDR1 ENHRY, CDR2 SYGVKD. In DNA form, the CDR3 reads TGTGCCATCAGCCTACAGGGCCAAGGGTACGAGCAGTACTTC. This codes for CAISLQGQGYEQYF.

CDR3 residues: CASSRTGEQFF. CDR3 sequence (DNA): TGTGCCAGCAGCCGGACAGGCGAGCAGTTCTTC. This chain joins TRBV2 and TRBJ2-1; TRBD1 matches 7 bases. The CDR3 runs to 11 residues. Germline V gives CDR1 SNHLY, CDR2 FYNNEI. J was trimmed by 10 bases and V by 6 bases; bases with no gene match: 3.

The count of this clone is one. The same CDR3 also results from other DNA sequences found in this sample. This chain connects TRBV27 to TRBJ2-1; 14 bases match TRBD2. After removal of 2 bases from V and 4 bases from J, the junction contained 4 bases not matched to a gene. This CDR3 has 17 residues. Germline lookup yields CDR1 MNHEY and CDR2 SMNVEV (reference sequence). CDR3 sequence: CASSLGLAGGRYNEQFF. CDR3 in DNA: TGTGCCAGCAGTTTAGGACTAGCGGGAGGAAGGTACAATGAGCAGTTCTTC.

This chain joins TRBV9 and TRBJ2-1; 7 bases align to TRBD2. The CDR3 is 15 amino acids. CDR1 and CDR2 (germline): SGDLS, YYNGEE. The junction had 9 bases not matched to a gene; V was cut back by 4 bases and J by 5 bases. CDR3 DNA: TGTGCCAGCAGCCCGATACTAGCGTCTAACAATGAGCAGTTCTTC. This encodes CASSPILASNNEQFF.

There are a few counts of this clone. The genes are TRBV5-1 and TRBJ1-2; TRBD1 matches at 8 bases. The ends lost 3 bases at V and 8 bases at J; junction bases unmatched: 9. The germline V gene encodes CDR1 SGHRS and CDR2 YFSETQ. The CDR3 contains 14 residues. CDR3 sequence reads: CASSSQGARGGYTF. DNA for the CDR3: TGCGCCAGCAGCTCCCAGGGGGCCCGGGGGGGCTACACCTTC.

This sequence joins TRBV5-6 and TRBJ1-2; no reliable D call. CDR3 length: 12 amino acids. Looked up from germline, CDR1 is SGHDT and CDR2 is YYEEEE. The V end was cut by 0 bases, the J end by 11 bases, with 11 bases between. CDR3 nucleotides: TGTGCCAGCAGCTTGGGGGCCATTGAGTACACCTTC. This codes for CASSLGAIEYTF.

V gene TRBV5-8 combines with J gene TRBJ1-1; 8 bases map to TRBD1. CDR3 length: 15 amino acids. Looked up from germline, CDR1 is SGHTS and CDR2 is YDEGEE. Trimming at V came to 4 bases and at J to 4 bases, leaving 9 bases not matched to a gene. CDR3 amino acids: CASSLGLTGVTEAFF. CDR3 nucleotide sequence: TGTGCCAGCAGCCTGGGACTGACAGGGGTCACTGAAGCTTTCTTT.

The chain has TRBV28 and TRBJ1-4; weak D call: TRBD1 (6 bases). CDR3 length: 14 residues. V was shortened by 4 bases and J by 8 bases, with 14 bases between the two germline ends. The germline CDR1 and CDR2 sequences are MDHEN and SYDVKM. The CDR3 sequence: CASSWEQGWEKLFF. The CDR3, as DNA: TGTGCCAGCAGTTGGGAACAGGGCTGGGAAAAACTGTTTTTT.

The chain combines TRBV29-1 with TRBJ1-2; no firm D call. Looked up from germline, CDR1 is SQVTM and CDR2 is ANQGSEA. V lost 3 bases and J 1 base, leaving 9 bases between the germline ends. The CDR3 consists of 13 residues. The DNA for the CDR3 is TGCAGCGTTGACCACAGCTATAACTATGGCTACACCTTC. This translates into CSVDHSYNYGYTF.

The CDR3: CASSLPTRAYYEQYF. The DNA for the CDR3 is TGTGCCAGCAGTTTACCCACCAGGGCTTACTACGAGCAGTACTTC. The chain employs TRBV28 and TRBJ2-7, with a tentative D call TRBD1 (5 bases). There are 15 residues in the CDR3. Germline CDR1 is MDHEN and CDR2 is SYDVKM. The germline V and J ends were trimmed by 2 bases and 3 bases, with 14 bases remaining between them.

V usage is TRBV6-6 and J usage is TRBJ2-3, with TRBD1 matching over 7 bases. Germline V gene sequence: CDR1 MNHNY, CDR2 SVGAGI (reference sequence). The CDR3 sequence is 18 residues long. Trimming took 5 bases from V and 6 from J; bases not matched to a gene: 20. Here the CDR3 reads CASSHFPLRTGASDTQYF. CDR3 sequence (DNA): TGTGCCAGCAGTCATTTTCCTCTTCGAACAGGGGCCTCCGATACGCAGTATTTT.

This clone occurred a few times. The rearrangement joins TRBV5-4 to TRBJ1-6; D gene uncertain. This CDR3 spans 16 amino acids. Germline CDR1 is SGHNT and CDR2 is YYREEE (reference sequence). The V and J ends lost 0 bases and 0 bases respectively, with 7 bases between them. This CDR3 is CASSLGGSSYNSPLHF. The CDR3 DNA follows: TGTGCCAGCAGCTTGGGCGGGAGCTCCTATAATTCACCCCTCCACTTT. Full variable domain (remainder filled in from reference TRBV5-4 and TRBJ1-6): ETGVTQSPTHLIKTRGQQVTLRCSSQSGHNTVSWYQQALGQGPQFIFQYYREEENGRGNFPPRFSGLQFPNYSSELNVNALELDDSALYLCASSLGGSSYNSPLHFGNGTRLTVT.

The rearrangement joins TRBV7-2 to TRBJ2-1; the match to TRBD2 covers 9 bases. Germline lookup yields CDR1 SGHTA and CDR2 FQGNSA. V gave up 5 bases and J gave up 6 bases; unmatched junction bases: 2. CDR3 length: 13 residues. CDR3 loop: CASSMGLANEQFF. The CDR3 DNA follows: TGTGCCAGCAGCATGGGACTAGCCAATGAGCAGTTCTTC.

The rearrangement joins TRBV6-4 to TRBJ2-3, with TRBD1 matching 8 bases. In germline, CDR1 is MRHNA, CDR2 SNTAGT. The CDR3 covers 14 residues. The V segment lost 6 bases and the J segment 4 bases; nucleotides outside the gene matches: 6. CDR3 nucleotides: TGTGCCAGCAGCGCCGGGACAGGAGCAGATACGCAGTATTTT. Translating gives CASSAGTGADTQYF.

The chain joins TRBV6-5 to TRBJ2-1, with 11 bases lining up with TRBD1. Trimming removed 6 bases from V and 9 bases from J; junction bases left unmatched: 7. From germline, CDR1 is MNHEY and CDR2 SVGAGI. The CDR3 runs to 14 residues. The CDR3 here is CASRTDRGQGEQFF. The CDR3 DNA sequence: TGTGCCAGCAGGACGGACAGGGGGCAAGGTGAGCAGTTCTTC.

This clone occurred a few times. The chain joins TRBV7-9 to TRBJ2-7; 14 nucleotides align to TRBD2. Germline values: CDR1 SEHNR, CDR2 FQNEAQ (reference sequence). The junction had 1 base not matched to a gene; V was cut back by 4 bases and J by 2 bases. CDR3 length equals 15 residues. The CDR3 DNA reads TGTGCCAGCAGCTGGACTAGCGGGGGGACCTACGAGCAGTACTTC. Its protein is CASSWTSGGTYEQYF.

The chain is built from TRBV7-3 and TRBJ2-1; D possibly corresponds to TRBD2 (5 bases). The V and J ends lost 2 bases and 0 bases respectively, with 14 bases between them. Germline V lookup: CDR1 SGHTA, CDR2 FQGTGA. The CDR3 contains 17 residues. The CDR3 DNA is TGTGCCAGCAGCTTACTAGGAGGAGCCAGCTCCTACAATGAGCAGTTCTTC. It codes for CASSLLGGASSYNEQFF.

J is TRBJ1-1 and V is TRBV29-1; 9 nucleotides match TRBD1. This CDR3 region has 13 residues. Germline V gene data show CDR1 as SQVTM and CDR2 as ANQGSEA. The V and J ends lost 7 bases and 0 bases, in that order; junction bases with no gene match: 3. CDR3 nucleotide sequence: TGCAGCGGACAGGGGGGGATGAACACTGAAGCTTTCTTT. Translating it yields CSGQGGMNTEAFF.

V is TRBV10-3 and J is TRBJ1-2, with 9 bases aligning to TRBD1. The CDR3 has 16 amino acids. From germline, CDR1 is ENHRY and CDR2 SYGVKD. V shed 6 bases and J 5 bases; nucleotides not matched to a gene: 13. The CDR3 is CAISQTGDRDHYGYTF. In DNA form, the CDR3 reads TGTGCCATCAGCCAAACCGGGGACAGGGATCATTATGGCTACACCTTC.

This clone has a handful of counts. This sequence joins TRBV13 and TRBJ2-5; 11 bases fit TRBD2. The germline CDR1 and CDR2 sequences are PRHDT and FYEKMQ (reference sequence). CDR3 length equals 17 residues. V dropped 4 bases and J dropped 2; count of bases not matched to a gene: 9. The CDR3 DNA reads as TGTGCCAGCAGCTCGTTAGCGGGAGGGCCTGGGCAAGAGACCCAGTACTTC. Translation: CASSSLAGGPGQETQYF.